This record concerns one T cell receptor (beta chain) sequence. There is no known antigen for this receptor. Qualities for individual bases were not recorded, and no much larger clone is one base off. This record belongs to a study of STAT5B mutations in CD4+ large granular lymphocyte leukemia (dated by TCRdb to 2022 to 2024). Concerning the study at large: Among healthy controls, the CDR3 'QG' motif was associated with a particular HLA allele. The study compared the TCRbeta repertoires of patients with CD4+ T-cell large granular lymphocyte leukemia against those of healthy blood donors. Flow cytometry on FACSCanto II or FACSVerse showed that the purified fractions were more than 95% pure among lymphocytes. What the study reported, not specific to this receptor: Compared with healthy CD4+ repertoires, CD4-sorted patient repertoires appeared more clonal, and this difference remained even after the putative leukemic clones were removed. The data were not HLA-matched, and the higher clonality in CD4+ T-LGLL than in CD8+ T-LGLL could be due to the relatively small sample size. Main leukemic clonotypes were private to each patient, although 20% to 25% of the main leukemic clonotypes were found at low frequency in the non-leukemic repertoires of other patients.

Healthy controls were roughly 40 blood donors whose buffy coats came from the Finnish Red Cross blood service. All TCR-sequenced material derived from peripheral blood: patient blood samples and healthy donor buffy coats. Peripheral blood mononuclear cells were isolated by Ficoll-Hypaque gradient centrifugation. CD4+ cells were magnetically purified from the buffy coats of healthy controls. The Gentra Puregene Cell and Tissue kit was used to extract genomic DNA, and a Qubit 2.0 fluorometer was used to measure the amount of genomic DNA. The immunoSEQ assay at survey resolution was applied to genomic DNA for sequencing of TCRbeta rearrangements. Per the authors' processing: A lowest detectable productive clonotype frequency of 2.59 x 10-5 was observed in the TCR sequencing data. Analyses included only productive TCRbeta rearrangements, meaning complete and in-frame sequences. The clonality of each sample was calculated as Simpson clonality in the immunoSEQ Analyzer version 3.0. Clones were categorized by frequency as very rare, small, medium, large (1-20%) or hyperexpanded (>20%). Generation probabilities were estimated with OLGA 1.2.3, V-gene circos plots were generated with VDJtools, specificities were searched for in VDJdb, and CDR3 motifs were identified with GLIPH. TCRdb obtained this table from immuneACCESS and retained in-frame rearrangements with V and J assigned. These tables miss some clones; where compared with another copy, unresolved V genes account for less than half of the shortfall, and the remainder is unexplained. V, J and clone size are taken as reported in that table, and D and trimming were inferred from the DNA itself. Here the sample has 30,000 to 40,000 clones; over 75% occur a single time. Jointly, the top ten make up roughly 1.3% of the sample.

Sequenced sample: CD4+ T cells from blood buffy coats. This TCR was sampled from a human donor in good health.

Here is the DNA: TGTGCCAGCAGCTTAGTTGGCACCGCCTACGAGCAGTACTTC. This codes for CASSLVGTAYEQYF. The sequence links TRBV7-8 to TRBJ2-7; no confident D gene assignment can be made. The CDR3 starts with the cysteine, ends with the phenylalanine, and has 14 residues. CDR3 DNA is the only sequence kept; it has 42 bases, read in frame from the first base. V loses 1 base, J loses 2 bases, and the germline ends lie 9 bases apart. The germline V gene sets CDR1 to SGHVS and CDR2 to FQNEAQ.